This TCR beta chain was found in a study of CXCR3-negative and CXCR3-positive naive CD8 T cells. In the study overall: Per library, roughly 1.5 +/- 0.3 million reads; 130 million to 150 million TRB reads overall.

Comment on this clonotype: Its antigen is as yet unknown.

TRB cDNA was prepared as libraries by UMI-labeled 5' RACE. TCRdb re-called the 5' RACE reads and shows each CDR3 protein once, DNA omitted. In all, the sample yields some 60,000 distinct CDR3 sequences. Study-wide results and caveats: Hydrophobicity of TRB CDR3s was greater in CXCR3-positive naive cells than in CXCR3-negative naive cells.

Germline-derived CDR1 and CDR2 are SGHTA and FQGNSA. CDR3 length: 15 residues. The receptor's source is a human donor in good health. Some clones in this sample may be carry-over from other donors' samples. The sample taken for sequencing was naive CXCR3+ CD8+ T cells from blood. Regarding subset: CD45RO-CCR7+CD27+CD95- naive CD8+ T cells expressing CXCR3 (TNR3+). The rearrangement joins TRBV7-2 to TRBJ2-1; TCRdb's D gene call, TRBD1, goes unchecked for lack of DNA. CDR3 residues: CASSSGWGRSDEQFF. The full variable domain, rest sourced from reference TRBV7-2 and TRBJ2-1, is GAGVSQSPSNKVTEKGKDVELRCDPISGHTALYWYRQSLGQGLEFLIYFQGNSAPDKSGLPSDRFSAERTGGSVSTLTIQRTQQEDSAVYLCASSSGWGRSDEQFFGPGTRLTVL.